This entry concerns a single T cell receptor beta chain. The assay was immunoSEQ multiplex PCR, and TCRdb's table has in-frame clones only and misses some. The profile shows 45,000 to 60,000 clones, roughly nine tenths of them singletons. The entry originates in a study of OX40 agonist ivuxolimab in advanced cancers. Study as a whole: Past anti-PD-1, anti-PD-L1 or anti-CTLA-4 therapy was accepted, and 30% to 50% had received some.

The CDR3 loop spans 11 amino acids. Trimming removed 4 bases at V and 10 bases at J, with 8 bases between. Germline V lookup: CDR1 PRHDT, CDR2 FYEKMQ (reference sequence). The gene calls are TRBV13 and TRBJ2-1, with D perhaps matching TRBD1 (6 bases). This TCR came from an adult with an advanced solid tumor such as melanoma, head and neck, liver or kidney cancer. The sequencing used CD4+ or CD8+ T cells sorted from blood, collected in a trial of the OX40 agonist ivuxolimab. The CDR3 nucleotides are TGTGCCAGCAGCTGGGACACGGAGCAGTTCTTC. This translates into CASSWDTEQFF.